The rows below give T cell receptor beta chains drawn from one sample of a study of OX40 agonist ivuxolimab in advanced cancers. Using immunoSEQ multiplex PCR, the repertoire was profiled, and TCRdb retains in-frame clones only, with some absent. Altogether under 80,000 clones are present, approximately 81% being singletons, with the ten largest covering 2% to 2.5%. This specimen consisted of CD4+ or CD8+ T cells sorted from blood, obtained in a trial of the OX40 agonist ivuxolimab. Receptors were obtained from an adult with an advanced solid tumor such as melanoma, head and neck, liver or kidney cancer. Both conserved end residues are part of each CDR3. The D gene is left open where the match is weak. Clone size is given for some rows only: seen once, a few or many times, or a class if the clone is expanded.

abundance | j_gene | d_gene | v_gene | CDR3aa | CDR3nt
- | TRBJ2-3 | TRBD1 | TRBV5-1 | CASSEDRGDTDTQYF | TGCGCCAGCAGCGAGGACAGGGGGGACACAGATACGCAGTATTTT
once | TRBJ2-2 | TRBD1 | TRBV23-1 | CASSHTGDGELFF | TGCGCCAGCAGTCACACAGGGGACGGGGAGCTGTTTTTT
- | TRBJ2-5 | - | TRBV29-1 | CSVEGGGETQYF | TGCAGCGTTGAAGGAGGTGGTGAGACCCAGTACTTC
- | TRBJ1-4 | - | TRBV4-1 | CASSLRPWANEKLFF | TGCGCCAGCAGCCTAAGACCGTGGGCTAATGAAAAACTGTTTTTT
medium-sized | TRBJ1-4 | TRBD1 | TRBV2 | CASKDRGGGEKLFF | TGTGCCAGCAAAGACAGGGGAGGTGGTGAAAAACTGTTTTTT
- | TRBJ1-5 | TRBD1 | TRBV10-3 | CAISNDRANNQPQHF | TGTGCCATCAGTAACGACAGGGCCAACAATCAGCCCCAGCATTTT
- | TRBJ1-5 | - | TRBV2 | CASSEGGRGNQPQHF | TGTGCCAGCAGTGAAGGGGGCAGGGGCAATCAGCCCCAGCATTTT
once | TRBJ2-3 | - | TRBV7-2 | CASSARQPTDTQYF | TGTGCCAGCAGCGCCCGACAGCCGACAGATACGCAGTATTTT
- | TRBJ1-1 | TRBD1 | TRBV7-9 | CASSPGTGIAMNTEAFF | TGTGCCAGCAGCCCCGGGACAGGGATCGCTATGAACACTGAAGCTTTCTTT
- | TRBJ1-4 | TRBD1 | TRBV5-1 | CASSSTGQGANEKLFF | TGCGCCAGCAGCTCCACAGGACAGGGGGCGAATGAAAAACTGTTTTTT
- | TRBJ1-4 | - | TRBV6-1 | CASMEGINEKLFF | TGTGCCAGCATGGAGGGGATTAATGAAAAACTGTTTTTT
- | TRBJ1-1 | - | TRBV7-3 | CASSLRSGGLGNTEAFF | TGTGCCAGCAGCTTAAGGTCTGGGGGCCTAGGGAACACTGAAGCTTTCTTT
once | TRBJ2-2 | TRBD1 | TRBV5-6 | CASSYINRGAGELFF | TGTGCCAGCAGCTACATAAACAGGGGAGCCGGGGAGCTGTTTTTT
- | TRBJ2-5 | - | TRBV5-1 | CASSGEETQYF | TGCGCCAGCAGCGGTGAAGAGACCCAGTACTTC
few | TRBJ2-5 | TRBD1 | TRBV28 | CASSTVGQGLKTQYF | TGTGCCAGCAGTACTGTTGGACAGGGGTTAAAGACCCAGTACTTC
- | TRBJ1-1 | - | TRBV25-1 | CASTRQAGVTEAFF | TGTGCCAGCACCCGACAGGCCGGGGTCACTGAAGCTTTCTTT
- | TRBJ1-1 | - | TRBV5-4 | CASSVTQRDTEAFF | TGTGCCAGCAGCGTGACCCAGAGGGACACTGAAGCTTTCTTT
- | TRBJ2-2 | - | TRBV9 | CASSVEGGELFF | TGTGCCAGCAGCGTAGAAGGCGGGGAGCTGTTTTTT
- | TRBJ2-3 | - | TRBV2 | CASSEAWTTDTQYF | TGTGCCAGCAGTGAAGCTTGGACGACAGATACGCAGTATTTT
- | TRBJ1-1 | - | TRBV30 | CAWSAGRSNTEAFF | TGTGCCTGGAGTGCGGGCAGATCGAACACTGAAGCTTTCTTT
- | TRBJ2-7 | - | TRBV28 | CASTPADSYEQYF | TGTGCCAGCACCCCGGCGGACTCCTACGAGCAGTACTTC
medium-sized | TRBJ2-3 | TRBD2 | TRBV6-1 | CASSEAGGISTDTQYF | TGTGCCAGCAGTGAAGCGGGGGGGATTAGCACAGATACGCAGTATTTT
- | TRBJ1-1 | - | TRBV5-4 | CASSPPGAGTEAFF | TGTGCCAGCAGCCCCCCAGGGGCTGGAACTGAAGCTTTCTTT
- | TRBJ1-5 | - | TRBV30 | CAWSRTYSNQPQHF | TGTGCCTGGAGTAGGACATATAGCAATCAGCCCCAGCATTTT
few | TRBJ1-1 | - | TRBV20-1 | CSATGNTEAFF | TGCAGTGCCACAGGGAACACTGAAGCTTTCTTT
- | TRBJ2-5 | - | TRBV12-1 | CASSLQGFGETQYF | TGTGCCAGCAGCCTTCAGGGGTTCGGAGAGACCCAGTACTTC
- | TRBJ2-2 | TRBD2 | TRBV7-2 | CASSQTLAGGNTGELFF | TGTGCCAGCAGCCAGACCCTAGCGGGGGGGAACACCGGGGAGCTGTTTTTT
- | TRBJ1-2 | TRBD1 | TRBV29-1 | CSVEDQRTGYYGYTF | TGCAGCGTTGAAGATCAACGGACAGGGTACTATGGCTACACCTTC
- | TRBJ2-3 | TRBD1 | TRBV2 | CASSRGGADTQYF | TGTGCCAGCAGTCGAGGGGGCGCAGATACGCAGTATTTT
- | TRBJ2-5 | - | TRBV1 | CTSSLGWGGLRETQYF | TGCACCAGCAGCCTCGGGTGGGGGGGGCTTAGGGAGACCCAGTACTTC
- | TRBJ2-5 | - | TRBV29-1 | CSVGGQYQETQYF | TGCAGCGTGGGGGGACAGTACCAAGAGACCCAGTACTTC
few | TRBJ1-4 | - | TRBV15 | CATRSDGPNEKLFF | TGTGCCACCAGAAGTGACGGGCCTAATGAAAAACTGTTTTTT
- | TRBJ2-5 | - | TRBV5-5 | CASSKRPASQETQYF | TGTGCCAGCAGCAAAAGGCCAGCCTCACAAGAGACCCAGTACTTC
- | TRBJ1-3 | - | TRBV9 | CASSVGSSSGNTIYF | TGTGCCAGCAGCGTAGGGTCCAGCTCTGGAAACACCATATATTTT
- | TRBJ1-1 | - | TRBV5-5 | CASSFGINTEAFF | TGTGCCAGCAGCTTCGGGATCAACACTGAAGCTTTCTTT